Below, one T cell receptor beta chain is given with its context. The data were taken from a study of blood T cell repertoires in COVID-19. As processed by the authors: Quantification of nucleated cells was approximated via reference gene primer amplification. Sequenced by immunoSEQ multiplex PCR; TCRdb stores in-frame clones only, minus some. V, J and clone size are taken as reported in that table, and D and trimming were inferred from the DNA itself. The sample has roughly 240,000 clones, roughly 82% seen once. The CDR3 length is 15 residues. Sequencing used peripheral blood. This chain links TRBV7-5 with TRBJ2-5; the table's TRBD1 call for D was not verified on the DNA. TRBV7-5 corresponds to a pseudogene. This clonotype was obtained from a woman older than 75 with COVID-19, enrolled during active disease. DNA of the CDR3: TGTGCCACCGATGGGACAGGGGGCGAACAAGAGACCCAGTACTTC. Translated, it gives CATDGTGGEQETQYF.